The rows below give T cell receptor beta chains drawn from one sample of a study of radiotherapy plus CTLA-4 blockade in lung cancer. The repertoire was sequenced with immunoSEQ multiplex PCR; TCRdb's copy has only in-frame clones and lacks some. The profile shows some 110,000 clones, roughly 80% of them singletons. The material sequenced was peripheral blood, taken from a patient treated with radiotherapy plus ipilimumab. The receptor source for this set is a human donor with non-small cell lung cancer that progressed on radiotherapy plus ipilimumab. Some clones in this sample may be carry-over from other donors' samples. CDR3s include the opening cysteine and the closing phenylalanine or tryptophan. D genes are given only for firm matches. Rows may omit the clone size; those that give it use once, few, many or a size class.

J gene	D gene	V gene	clone size	CDR3 DNA	CDR3 protein
TRBJ1-3	-	TRBV10-3	-	TGTGCCGGCGCTGGTGGGAACACCATATATTTT	CAGAGGNTIYF
TRBJ2-2	-	TRBV4-2	-	TGTGCCAGCAGCCAAGAGTCTAAGGCCGGGGAGCTGTTTTTT	CASSQESKAGELFF
TRBJ2-2	TRBD1	TRBV6-5	once	TGTGCCAGCAGACCACAGGGGGTAGGCGGGGAGCTGTTTTTT	CASRPQGVGGELFF
TRBJ1-3	-	TRBV5-1	-	TGCGCCAGCAGCTTTGCCTACAGCGGGATCTCTGGAAACACCATATATTTT	CASSFAYSGISGNTIYF
TRBJ1-2	TRBD1	TRBV7-2	few	TGTGCCAGCAGCACCGGGACAGGGGGTGGGCACACCTTC	CASSTGTGGGHTF
TRBJ2-7	TRBD2	TRBV27	once	TGTGCCAGCAGTTTAGAGCGGGGGGGCCGATACGAGCAGTACTTC	CASSLERGGRYEQYF
TRBJ2-2	-	TRBV7-9	-	TGTGCCAGCTTCTTTGAGAGCGGGGAGCTGTTTTTT	CASFFESGELFF
TRBJ1-2	-	TRBV9	-	TGTGCCAGCAGCCCAAGGGGTTCGGGGGCTTCTTTCTATGGCTACACCTTC	CASSPRGSGASFYGYTF
TRBJ2-5	-	TRBV5-1	-	TGCGCCAGCAGCTTGACTGGACAGCAAGAGACCCAGTACTTC	CASSLTGQQETQYF
TRBJ2-7	TRBD1	TRBV25-1	-	TGTGCCAGCAGGGCACGGACAGGGGGTCTCGAGCAGTACTTC	CASRARTGGLEQYF
TRBJ1-2	-	TRBV27	-	TGTGCCAGCAGTTTCCTGGGGGTTGGTAACAAATATGGCTACACCTTC	CASSFLGVGNKYGYTF
TRBJ2-7	-	TRBV5-1	-	TGCGCCAGCAGCTTGGACCCCTCCTACGAGCAGTACTTC	CASSLDPSYEQYF
TRBJ1-1	-	TRBV4-2	-	TGTGCCAGCAGCCCTTTCCCGGGCCAGAACACTGAAGCTTTCTTT	CASSPFPGQNTEAFF
TRBJ1-5	-	TRBV7-6	-	TGTGCCAGCAGCTTAGAAGGAGGGGGCAATCAGCCCCAGCATTTT	CASSLEGGGNQPQHF
TRBJ2-1	-	TRBV7-9	-	TGTGCCAGCAGCGTACTAGGAGGGTCCTACAATGAGCAGTTCTTC	CASSVLGGSYNEQFF
TRBJ2-1	TRBD2	TRBV5-1	-	TGCGCCAGCAGCCCAGAAGGGACTAGCTTCTACAATGAGCAGTTCTTC	CASSPEGTSFYNEQFF
TRBJ1-3	TRBD1	TRBV18	once	TGTGCCAGCTCACCGACGACAGGGCTCGGAAACACCATATATTTT	CASSPTTGLGNTIYF
TRBJ1-2	-	TRBV5-1	-	TGCGCCAGCAAGACAGATACTGCTAACTATGGCTACACCTTC	CASKTDTANYGYTF
TRBJ2-1	TRBD2	TRBV19	-	TGTGCCAGTAGAAGTGCTAGCGGGGGCGCCGCGTTTGAGCAGTTCTTC	CASRSASGGAAFEQFF
TRBJ2-3	TRBD2	TRBV5-4	-	TGTGCCAGCAGCTCCGGGGGGATAGGCACAGATACGCAGTATTTT	CASSSGGIGTDTQYF
TRBJ2-6	-	TRBV5-1	once	TGCGCCAGCAGCTCGACCGGGGGTAATGGGGCCAACGTCCTGACTTTC	CASSSTGGNGANVLTF
TRBJ1-2	TRBD1	TRBV20-1	once	TGCAGTGCTCACAGGGGGCTAGGCTACACCTTC	CSAHRGLGYTF
TRBJ2-2	-	TRBV5-1	-	TGCGCCAGCAGCTTGGCCGTTGGGGGGCTAACCGGGGAGCTGTTTTTT	CASSLAVGGLTGELFF
TRBJ1-1	-	TRBV19	-	TGTGCCAGTAGTATTCGTGGGAACCGAGGGACTGAAGCTTTCTTT	CASSIRGNRGTEAFF
TRBJ1-5	-	TRBV28	-	TGTGCCAGCAGTTTAGGGGGGATCGATCAGCCCCAGCATTTT	CASSLGGIDQPQHF
TRBJ1-2	TRBD1	TRBV2	-	TGTGCCAGCAGTGGCCCGGGACAGGGGGCTTATGGCTACACCTTC	CASSGPGQGAYGYTF
TRBJ2-1	TRBD2	TRBV5-1	once	TGCGCCAGCAGGCGGGGGGACGACAATGAGCAGTTCTTC	CASRRGDDNEQFF
TRBJ2-3	TRBD2	TRBV29-1	-	TGCAGCGTTGAGCGAGCGGGGGGGATCGCAGATACGCAGTATTTT	CSVERAGGIADTQYF
TRBJ1-2	-	TRBV7-8	-	TGTGCCAGCAGCTTAGGCCGGGTCGAAGGCTACACCTTC	CASSLGRVEGYTF
TRBJ2-3	TRBD1	TRBV30	-	TGTGCCTGGACCGCAGGGGGTGGAACAGATACGCAGTATTTT	CAWTAGGGTDTQYF
TRBJ2-2	-	TRBV19	-	TGTGCCAGTAGTATTGAGTCCTTGAACACCGGGGAGCTGTTTTTT	CASSIESLNTGELFF
TRBJ2-1	-	TRBV6-6	-	TGTGCCAGCAGTTATCGGGAAGTCGGTGAGCAGTTCTTC	CASSYREVGEQFF
TRBJ2-5	-	TRBV4-3	-	TGCGCCAGCAGCCAAGATGTAGGGAACCGGGAGACCCAGTACTTC	CASSQDVGNRETQYF
TRBJ1-2	-	TRBV20-1	-	TGCAGTCCTTCTCCTAACTATGGCTACACCTTC	CSPSPNYGYTF
TRBJ1-1	-	TRBV14	-	TGTGCCAGCAGCCAAGATCAGGGAGGCAGGTGGGACACTGAAGCTTTCTTT	CASSQDQGGRWDTEAFF
TRBJ2-2	TRBD1	TRBV7-6	once	TGTGCCAGCAGCTTAGCCGGGACAGTCTACTCCGGGGAGCTGTTTTTT	CASSLAGTVYSGELFF
TRBJ2-3	TRBD1	TRBV11-2	-	TGTGCCAGCAGCCCTAGTATCAGGGGGACGCAGTATTTT	CASSPSIRGTQYF
TRBJ2-7	TRBD1	TRBV29-1	-	TGCAGCGCATCCACAGGGGGCCCGTACGAGCAGTACTTC	CSASTGGPYEQYF
TRBJ2-1	-	TRBV28	-	TGTGCCAGCAGTCCCTCAGGGGGGTCCTTCCATGAGCAGTTCTTC	CASSPSGGSFHEQFF
TRBJ1-3	TRBD1	TRBV11-2	-	TGTGCCAGCAGTTTAAGACAGGGGGAAGGAAACACCATATATTTT	CASSLRQGEGNTIYF
TRBJ1-3	-	TRBV19	-	TGTGCCAGTAGTGCGATTAGCTCTGGAAACACCATATATTTT	CASSAISSGNTIYF
TRBJ2-1	-	TRBV2	-	TGTGCCAGCACTCGCGACGGGCCGCTCTACAATGAGCAGTTCTTC	CASTRDGPLYNEQFF
TRBJ1-5	-	TRBV19	-	TGTGCCAGTAGTTTTACCGTTGTTAGCAATCAGCCCCAGCATTTT	CASSFTVVSNQPQHF
TRBJ2-1	-	TRBV5-6	-	TGTGCCAGCAGCTTGGTTGGGACCCCCAATGAGCAGTTCTTC	CASSLVGTPNEQFF
TRBJ2-3	-	TRBV4-1	-	TGCGCCAGCAGCCAGATGGTAGGAGATACGCAGTATTTT	CASSQMVGDTQYF
TRBJ2-1	TRBD2	TRBV5-1	-	TGCGCCAGCAGTCCAGGGACTAGCGGGGGAAGCGCATACAATGAGCAGTTCTTC	CASSPGTSGGSAYNEQFF
TRBJ2-1	TRBD2	TRBV7-3	-	TGTGCCAGCAGCTTTTTAGCGGGGGGGCCAGTAACGGAGCAGTTCTTC	CASSFLAGGPVTEQFF
TRBJ1-1	-	TRBV5-1	-	TGCGCCAGCAGCTTGGAGCAGTACACTGAAGCTTTCTTT	CASSLEQYTEAFF
TRBJ1-1	-	TRBV28	-	TGTGCCAGCAGTTTCCGAGATAGGGGTAAAGCTTTCTTT	CASSFRDRGKAFF
TRBJ2-3	-	TRBV7-9	-	TGTGCCAGCAGACCCGCGGACCCACGAACCACAGATACGCAGTATTTT	CASRPADPRTTDTQYF
TRBJ1-5	-	TRBV6-1	-	TGTGCCAGCCGTGCCGTGGCTAGCAATCAGCCCCAGCATTTT	CASRAVASNQPQHF
TRBJ1-3	-	TRBV29-1	-	TGCAGCGTTGAAGGACAGCTCTCTGGAAACACCATATATTTT	CSVEGQLSGNTIYF
TRBJ1-4	-	TRBV6-1	-	TGTGCCAGCAGTCAATCCGGGACACTTGAACTGTTTTTT	CASSQSGTLELFF
TRBJ1-2	TRBD1	TRBV19	-	TGTGCCAGTTTTGAGACCGGGACAGACCTCAACGGCTACACCTTC	CASFETGTDLNGYTF
TRBJ1-3	-	TRBV18	once	TGTGCCAGCTCACCACAGGGGAAGTTTGGAAACACCATATATTTT	CASSPQGKFGNTIYF
TRBJ1-4	-	TRBV28	few	TGTGCCAGCAGGGAAGAGGAGGAAAAACTGTTTTTT	CASREEEEKLFF
TRBJ2-3	TRBD1	TRBV4-1	-	TGCGCCAGCAGCCAACGGGACAGGACGGCGCAGTATTTT	CASSQRDRTAQYF
TRBJ1-1	-	TRBV7-8	-	TGTGCCAGCAGCTCGGACAGCTACGAACCTGAAGCTTTCTTT	CASSSDSYEPEAFF